What follows are 14 T cell receptor beta chains derived from one specimen sequenced in a study of T cells in localized non-small cell lung cancer. This table comes from immunoSEQ multiplex PCR, and its TCRdb copy is limited to in-frame clones, with some not included. The table shows nearly 25,000 clones, with roughly 90% occurring only once. Sample: peripheral blood, taken before any cancer treatment. All receptors come from a man between 40 and 70 years old with stage III squamous cell lung carcinoma.

V and J are TRBV27 and TRBJ2-7; 8 bases are a match to TRBD1. Germline V gene sequence: CDR1 MNHEY, CDR2 SMNVEV (reference sequence). V dropped 5 bases and J dropped 7; count of bases not matched to a gene: 13. The CDR3 runs 15 residues. CDR3 in DNA: TGTGCCAGCAGTGCCGGACAGGGAGGTTCTTATGAGCAGTACTTC. It translates to CASSAGQGGSYEQYF.

The CDR3 sequence is CASSEVTASSYNSPLHF. CDR3 in DNA: TGTGCCAGCAGTGAAGTAACAGCTAGCTCCTATAATTCACCCCTCCACTTT. This sequence joins TRBV6-1 and TRBJ1-6; no reliable D call. The V end lost 1 base, the J end lost 0 bases, and 10 bases lay between the germline ends. CDR1 is MNHNS and CDR2 is SASEGT in the germline V gene. The CDR3 runs 17 residues.

The chain uses TRBV9 and TRBJ2-5, with D possibly being TRBD1 or TRBD2 (5 bases each). The germline V and J ends were trimmed by 0 bases and 2 bases, with 14 bases remaining between them. CDR3 length equals 16 residues. The germline gives CDR1 SGDLS, CDR2 YYNGEE. CDR3 bases: TGTGCCAGCAGCGTAGGTGTTACGGGGCCGCAAGAGACCCAGTACTTC. Its translation is CASSVGVTGPQETQYF.

V is TRBV5-1 and J is TRBJ2-5, with 9 bases that match TRBD1. The length of the CDR3 is 14 residues. J gave up 5 bases and V 6 bases, and 8 bases lay outside the gene matches. Germline CDR1 and CDR2: SGHRS and YFSETQ. The CDR3: CASNHRGRGETQYF. The CDR3 DNA reads TGCGCCAGCAATCACAGGGGGCGCGGGGAGACCCAGTACTTC.

As to this clone: The same CDR3 arises from other DNA sequences in this sample as well. CDR3 nucleotide sequence: TGTGCCAGCAGCTTGGTAGGAGTTAACACTGAAGCTTTCTTT. Translating it yields CASSLVGVNTEAFF. The chain combines TRBV5-4 with TRBJ1-1; no firm D call. The CDR3 loop spans 14 amino acids. The germline V gene encodes CDR1 SGHNT and CDR2 YYREEE (reference sequence). V lost 0 bases and J lost 2, with 8 bases in between.

This sequence joins TRBV11-2 and TRBJ1-2; a weak D match, TRBD1 (6 bases). CDR3 length: 13 amino acids. CDR1 and CDR2 from the germline V gene are SGHAT and FQNNGV. Trimming removed 3 bases at V and 4 bases at J, with 9 bases between. The CDR3 sequence is CASSLQTGYGYTF. The CDR3 DNA sequence: TGTGCCAGCAGCTTGCAGACAGGCTATGGCTACACCTTC.

This clone has just one count. This chain joins TRBV13 and TRBJ1-5; D gene uncertain. V lost 5 bases and J lost 1, with 9 bases in between. The CDR3 runs to 14 residues. Per the germline V gene, CDR1 is PRHDT and CDR2 is FYEKMQ (reference sequence). The CDR3 nucleotides are TGTGCCAGCAGCCTCCGACGAAGCAATCAGCCCCAGCATTTT. Its protein is CASSLRRSNQPQHF.

The genes are TRBV4-2 and TRBJ2-1; 10 bases match TRBD2. Germline CDR1 and CDR2: LGHNA and YNFKEQ. The CDR3 runs 15 residues. Trimming removed 4 bases from V and 12 bases from J; junction bases left unmatched: 12. The chain's CDR3 is CASSPPGLAGGRQFF. CDR3 nucleotide sequence: TGTGCCAGCAGCCCCCCAGGATTAGCGGGAGGACGGCAGTTCTTC.

The genes are TRBV18 and TRBJ2-7, with 7 positions matching TRBD1. The CDR3 is made up of 14 amino acids. Germline V gene sequence: CDR1 KGHSH, CDR2 LQKENI. J was trimmed by 5 bases and V by 4 bases; bases with no gene match: 8. The CDR3 is CASSLGTEVHEQYF. DNA of the CDR3: TGTGCCAGCTCACTCGGGACAGAAGTGCACGAGCAGTACTTC.

The table lists this clone with a count of one. The V gene is TRBV28, the J gene TRBJ2-3, with 7 bases matching TRBD2. The CDR3 consists of 13 residues. V shed 6 bases and J 1 base; nucleotides not matched to a gene: 1. The V gene's germline CDR1 is MDHEN and CDR2 SYDVKM. In DNA form, the CDR3 reads TGTGCCAGCAGAAGCGGGGGCACAGATACGCAGTATTTT. It encodes CASRSGGTDTQYF.

This sequence joins TRBV9 and TRBJ2-5; the D call may be TRBD1 or TRBD2 (5 bases each). Germline V gene lookup returns CDR1 SGDLS and CDR2 YYNGEE. The CDR3 is made up of 14 amino acids. The ends were cut back, 4 bases at V and 3 bases at J, with 13 bases in the middle. The CDR3 coding sequence is TGTGCCAGCAGCTTCAGGTTGGGGGAAGAGACCCAGTACTTC. It codes for CASSFRLGEETQYF.

V is TRBV11-2 and J is TRBJ1-2; D is uncertain. The CDR3 spans 13 residues. V lost 0 bases and J lost 8, with 10 bases in between. The germline V gene encodes CDR1 SGHAT and CDR2 FQNNGV. CDR3 loop: CASSLDAPRGYTF. The CDR3 region has the DNA TGTGCCAGCAGCTTAGACGCCCCGAGGGGCTACACCTTC. Full variable domain (remainder filled in from reference TRBV11-2 and TRBJ1-2): EAGVAQSPRYKIIEKRQSVAFWCNPISGHATLYWYQQILGQGPKLLIQFQNNGVVDDSQLPKDRFSAERLKGVDSTLKIQPAKLEDSAVYLCASSLDAPRGYTFGSGTRLTVV.

The rearrangement joins TRBV27 to TRBJ2-5; tentatively, D is TRBD2 (6 bases). The germline V gene encodes CDR1 MNHEY and CDR2 SMNVEV (reference sequence). V shed 5 bases and J shed 5 bases, with 18 bases lying between them. CDR3 length: 15 amino acids. The CDR3 DNA sequence: TGTGCCAGCAGTACGCGGGAAGGGTCTGGCGAGACCCAGTACTTC. It is translated as CASSTREGSGETQYF.

This chain connects TRBV28 to TRBJ2-1, with 14 bases aligning to TRBD2. CDR3 length: 16 residues. Germline V CDR1 and CDR2: MDHEN, SYDVKM. Trimming took 6 bases from V and 9 from J; bases not matched to a gene: 10. The CDR3 sequence is CASREGTSGGHSEQFF. The CDR3 bases are TGTGCCAGCAGAGAGGGGACTAGCGGGGGCCACAGTGAGCAGTTCTTC.